This T cell receptor beta chain emerged from a study of T cell clonality in common variable immunodeficiency. Only a few counts were recorded for this clone. Its antigen is as yet unknown. Regarding the study as a whole: The cause of increased CVID clonality remains unclear without subpopulation sequencing. Fewer deletions and N-nucleotide insertions were reportedly seen in common variable immunodeficiency TCR beta sequences.

CVID and control samples used equivalent genomic DNA input. Method: immunoSEQ multiplex PCR; TCRdb's copy keeps in-frame clones and lacks some. The data list fewer than 40,000 clones, none observed once; 5% to 5.5% falls to the top ten. Sequencing input: peripheral blood mononuclear cells. This TCR derives from a human donor with common variable immunodeficiency.

The CDR3 is CASSLAPTPGTQYF. The CDR3 bases that were read are TGTGCCAGCAGCTTAGCCCCAACACCGGGGACC. V and J are TRBV11-2 and TRBJ2-5; the D is unclear. The sequence runs out 3 residues before the end of the CDR3; the remainder is reconstructed from the germline J gene. Germline-derived CDR1 and CDR2 are SGHAT and FQNNGV. The V end lost 1 base, the J end lost 7 bases, and 13 bases lay between the germline ends. CDR3 length: 14 residues. The whole variable domain, remainder taken from reference TRBV11-2 and TRBJ2-5, is EAGVAQSPRYKIIEKRQSVAFWCNPISGHATLYWYQQILGQGPKLLIQFQNNGVVDDSQLPKDRFSAERLKGVDSTLKIQPAKLEDSAVYLCASSLAPTPGTQYFGPGTRLLVL.